These T cell receptor beta chains were read from a single sample in a study of shared clonotypes between healthy human individuals. TCRdb's table, derived via immunoSEQ multiplex PCR, lists solely in-frame clones and lacks some. The sample lists roughly 400,000 clones, about 97% occurring once. The sequencing input was memory CD8+ T cells sorted from blood. The receptors were sampled from a young man in good health. CDR3s include the opening cysteine and the closing phenylalanine or tryptophan. A D gene is named only where the DNA matches it firmly.

CDR3nt: TGTGCCAGCAGTACCTCAGGCGCAGATACGCAGTATTTT; CDR3aa: CASSTSGADTQYF; v_gene: TRBV28; d_gene: .; j_gene: TRBJ2-3
CDR3nt: TGTGCCAGCTCACCACCGGGACTGGGATCAAGTACGCAGTATTTT; CDR3aa: CASSPPGLGSSTQYF; v_gene: TRBV18; d_gene: .; j_gene: TRBJ2-3
CDR3nt: TGCGCCAGCAGCCGGACAGGGGGATCCTACGAGCAGTACTTC; CDR3aa: CASSRTGGSYEQYF; v_gene: TRBV5-1; d_gene: TRBD1; j_gene: TRBJ2-7
CDR3nt: TGTGCCAGCAGTTACTGGGGGTCTGGAGAGCAGTACTTC; CDR3aa: CASSYWGSGEQYF; v_gene: TRBV6-5; d_gene: .; j_gene: TRBJ2-7
CDR3nt: TGTGCCAGCAGTTACTCCCTGCGGGCCTCCTACGAGCAGTACTTC; CDR3aa: CASSYSLRASYEQYF; v_gene: TRBV6-5; d_gene: .; j_gene: TRBJ2-7
CDR3nt: TGCGCCAGCAGCCAGCCGGGACAAACCTACGAGCAGTACTTC; CDR3aa: CASSQPGQTYEQYF; v_gene: TRBV4-1; d_gene: .; j_gene: TRBJ2-7
CDR3nt: TGTGCCAGCAGTGTGGTGAACACTGAAGCTTTCTTT; CDR3aa: CASSVVNTEAFF; v_gene: TRBV2; d_gene: .; j_gene: TRBJ1-1
CDR3nt: TGTGCCAGCAGTTGGAGGAAGGGGAACACTGAAGCTTTCTTT; CDR3aa: CASSWRKGNTEAFF; v_gene: TRBV27; d_gene: .; j_gene: TRBJ1-1
CDR3nt: TGTGCTAGTGGTTTGGGAAACACTGAAGCTTTCTTT; CDR3aa: CASGLGNTEAFF; v_gene: TRBV12-5; d_gene: .; j_gene: TRBJ1-1
CDR3nt: TGTGCCAGCAGCCGCCCCGGGACTCACTCCTACAATGAGCAGTTCTTC; CDR3aa: CASSRPGTHSYNEQFF; v_gene: TRBV14; d_gene: .; j_gene: TRBJ2-1
CDR3nt: TGTGCCAGCAGTTACTCGACGGGAAGGGCAAACTACGAGCAGTACTTC; CDR3aa: CASSYSTGRANYEQYF; v_gene: TRBV6-5; d_gene: .; j_gene: TRBJ2-7